The 32 T cell receptor beta chains below were found in one sample sequenced in a study of T cell repertoires in cytomegalovirus infection. TCRdb recomputed calls from the reads with MiXCR, one row per CDR3 protein. The repertoire holds roughly 100,000 distinct CDR3 sequences, with approximately 15% as singletons. Sequencing used PBMCs. These receptors originate from a human donor in good health (CMV status not recorded). Some clones in this sample may be carry-over from other donors' samples.

A few counts support this clonotype. The V call is TRBV12-3 or TRBV12-4, the J call TRBJ1-2; D is unclear. The CDR3 loop spans 13 amino acids. Trimming pared 2 bases from V and 8 bases from J, leaving 12 bases between. CDR3 DNA sequence: TGTGCCAGCAGTTTAACCAGGAGAGGAGGCTACACCTTC. Its translation: CASSLTRRGGYTF.

In this sample, this clonotype turned up many times. The chain has TRBV7-2 and TRBJ2-3; D gene uncertain. V was cut by 6 bases and J by 4 bases, with 23 bases left in between. The germline V gene has CDR1 SGHTA and CDR2 FQGNSA. The CDR3 consists of 17 residues. CDR3 sequence: CASSRQVLSGRADTQYF. CDR3 in DNA: TGTGCCAGCAGTCGCCAGGTACTGTCCGGAAGAGCAGATACGCAGTATTTT.

This clonotype was observed a handful of times. The rearrangement uses TRBV5-1 and TRBJ2-1; 8 nucleotides line up with TRBD2. CDR1 is SGHRS and CDR2 is YFSETQ in the germline V gene. This CDR3 region has 14 residues. V was pared by 4 bases and J by 7 bases, with 7 bases of the junction left unmatched. The CDR3 DNA follows: TGCGCCAGCAGCCTTAAGATAGCGGGGAATGAGCAGTTCTTC. Amino acid sequence: CASSLKIAGNEQFF.

This clonotype was counted many times. The chain combines TRBV4-1 with TRBJ2-5; D remains ambiguous. The CDR3 is made up of 16 amino acids. The V gene lost 0 bases and the J gene lost 5 bases, with 16 bases spanning the gap. Germline loops: CDR1 MGHRA, CDR2 YSYEKL. CDR3 region: CASSQDPEVFRETQYF. CDR3 bases: TGCGCCAGCAGCCAAGATCCAGAGGTATTTAGGGAGACCCAGTACTTC.

The table lists this clonotype with many counts. The chain is built from TRBV7-2 and TRBJ2-7; 12 bases map to TRBD2. V dropped 5 bases and J dropped 6; count of bases not matched to a gene: 11. This CDR3 spans 16 amino acids. Germline assignment: CDR1 SGHTA and CDR2 FQGNSA. This chain's CDR3 is CASSPNGRTSGTEQYF. DNA for the CDR3: TGTGCCAGCAGCCCTAACGGGCGGACTAGCGGGACCGAGCAGTACTTC. The whole variable domain, remainder taken from reference TRBV7-2 and TRBJ2-7, is GAGVSQSPSNKVTEKGKDVELRCDPISGHTALYWYRQSLGQGLEFLIYFQGNSAPDKSGLPSDRFSAERTGGSVSTLTIQRTQQEDSAVYLCASSPNGRTSGTEQYFGPGTRLTVT.

As to this clonotype: The CDR3 end shows no conserved phenylalanine or tryptophan, and so a read error is likely. This sequence joins TRBV6-6 and TRBJ1-5; 8 positions match TRBD1. The CDR3 runs to 14 residues. Germline V gene data show CDR1 as MNHNY and CDR2 as SVGAGI (reference sequence). Trimming took 5 bases from V and 5 from J; bases not matched to a gene: 5. This chain's CDR3 is CASSGTGEHQPQHY. CDR3 in DNA: TGTGCCAGCAGTGGGACAGGCGAGCATCAGCCCCAGCATTAT.

This clonotype was seen repeatedly, ten times or more. The rearrangement uses TRBV20-1 and TRBJ2-4; maybe TRBD2 (7 bases). Trimming removed 0 bases at V and 0 bases at J, with 18 bases between. Per germline, CDR1 DFQATT and CDR2 SNEGSKA (reference sequence). The CDR3 is made up of 18 amino acids. Written as DNA, the CDR3 is TGCAGTGCTAGAGATGGGGGGGGGGCTACACTAGCCAAAAACATTCAGTACTTC. Amino acids: CSARDGGGATLAKNIQYF.

This clonotype has at least ten counts. V gene TRBV7-9 combines with J gene TRBJ2-3; maybe TRBD1 (5 bases). Trimming stripped 5 bases from V and 2 bases from J, with 17 bases between. CDR3 length equals 16 residues. Germline V gives CDR1 SEHNR, CDR2 FQNEAQ (reference sequence). CDR3 region: CASSIMTASPTDTQYF. Written as DNA, the CDR3 is TGTGCCAGCAGCATAATGACAGCTTCCCCCACAGATACGCAGTATTTT.

The gene calls are TRBV6-6 and TRBJ2-7; either TRBD1 or TRBD2 may supply D (5 bases each). CDR3 length equals 12 residues. The V gene lost 4 bases and the J gene lost 11 bases, with 15 bases spanning the gap. Germline values: CDR1 MNHNY, CDR2 SVGAGI (reference sequence). Here the CDR3 DNA reads TGTGCCAGCAGTTCCGGGACCACCACGGAGTACTTC. Translated, it gives CASSSGTTTEYF.

This sequence joins TRBV29-1 and TRBJ2-3, with D perhaps matching TRBD1 (5 bases). This CDR3 is 11 amino acids long. V was trimmed by 6 bases and J by 5 bases, leaving 9 bases between them. Germline assignment: CDR1 SQVTM and CDR2 ANQGSEA. The CDR3 spells CSVDTGDTQYF. CDR3 coding DNA: TGCAGCGTGGACACAGGAGATACGCAGTATTTT.

Ten or more counts support this clonotype. J is TRBJ1-5 and V is TRBV6-1; 8 nucleotides match TRBD1. The CDR3 totals 17 residues. Looked up from germline, CDR1 is MNHNS and CDR2 is SASEGT. The ends lost 4 bases at V and 9 bases at J; junction bases unmatched: 17. The CDR3 protein is CASSANGRGTGPRPQHF. The CDR3 region has the DNA TGTGCCAGCAGTGCGAATGGGAGGGGGACAGGACCGAGGCCCCAGCATTTT.

This clonotype was seen many times. The chain combines TRBV27 with TRBJ1-1; D is undetermined. This CDR3 has 15 residues. With 0 bases removed from V and 1 base from J, the gap between germline ends came to 9 bases. Germline-derived CDR1 and CDR2 are MNHEY and SMNVEV (reference sequence). CDR3 sequence reads: CASSLSPLGNTEAFF. CDR3 coding DNA: TGTGCCAGCAGTTTATCTCCGTTGGGGAACACTGAAGCTTTCTTT.

Ten or more counts support this clonotype. The gene calls are TRBV7-2 and TRBJ2-3, with 9 bases matching TRBD2. Germline CDR1 and CDR2: SGHTA and FQGNSA. The CDR3 is 14 amino acids. J lost 6 bases, V lost 1 base, and 2 bases had no gene match. For the CDR3, the DNA is TGTGCCAGCAGCTTAGAGCTAGCGGGGGATACGCAGTATTTT. Encoded protein: CASSLELAGDTQYF.

This clonotype is labeled medium-sized (0.01 to 0.1%). This rearrangement joins TRBV7-2 to TRBJ1-2; 7 bases line up with TRBD1. The CDR3 loop spans 14 amino acids. The V and J ends lost 4 bases and 6 bases, in that order; junction bases with no gene match: 8. Germline CDR1 is SGHTA and CDR2 is FQGNSA. In DNA, the CDR3 is TGTGCCAGCAGCTCCTCAACAGGGGCAAATGGCTACACCTTC. Residues: CASSSSTGANGYTF.

This chain uses TRBV24-1 with TRBJ2-3, with D possibly matching TRBD2 (6 bases). Trimming took 9 bases from V and 2 from J, leaving 14 bases between them. The length of the CDR3 is 14 residues. Germline V gene data show CDR1 as KGHDR and CDR2 as SFDVKD. For the CDR3, the DNA is TGTGCCACCTCTAGCCGGGGGACCACAGATACGCAGTATTTT. Translation gives CATSSRGTTDTQYF.

The table lists this clonotype with a count of one. The junction and the germline gene differ at one end; a read error may be behind it. This sequence joins TRBV6-6 and TRBJ2-6, with a weak D call TRBD1 (6 bases). This CDR3 has 17 residues. The V gene's germline CDR1 is MNHNY and CDR2 SVGAGI (reference sequence). CDR3 nucleotide sequence: TGTGACAGCAGTTACTCGACAGGACCCTCTGGGGCCAACGTCCTGACTTTC. Its translation is CDSSYSTGPSGANVLTF.

This clonotype has more than one count but fewer than ten. The V call is TRBV24-1, the J call TRBJ1-1, with no clear D. Germline V CDR1 and CDR2: KGHDR, SFDVKD. The CDR3 sequence is 15 residues long. Trimming removed 3 bases at V and 0 bases at J, with 10 bases between. The CDR3 loop is CATSDRVTMNTEAFF. CDR3 bases: TGTGCCACCAGTGATCGCGTAACCATGAACACTGAAGCTTTCTTT.

As regards this clonotype: This may stem from a read error, because a much larger clone lies one nucleotide away. V gene TRBV7-2 combines with J gene TRBJ2-1; D is possibly TRBD1 (7 bases). CDR3 length: 15 residues. Germline CDR1 is SGHTA and CDR2 is FQGNSA. Here the CDR3 reads CASSAAGQTYSEQFF. The CDR3 DNA is TGTGCCAGCAGCGCCGCGGGACAGACCTACAGTGAGCAGTTCTTC.

This clonotype was observed a handful of times. V is TRBV7-9 and J is TRBJ1-1, with a weak D call TRBD1 (6 bases). Trimming pared 5 bases from V and 10 bases from J, leaving 14 bases between. Per the germline V gene, CDR1 is SEHNR and CDR2 is FQNEAQ (reference sequence). CDR3 size: 12 residues. CDR3 loop: CASSHTGWGAFF. For the CDR3, the DNA is TGTGCCAGCAGCCACACAGGGTGGGGAGCTTTCTTT.

V gene TRBV11-2 combines with J gene TRBJ1-3; maybe TRBD1 (5 bases). Looked up from germline, CDR1 is SGHAT and CDR2 is FQNNGV. There are 14 residues in the CDR3. Trimming took 3 bases from V and 2 from J, leaving 8 bases between them. The CDR3 reads CASSLGPTGNTIYF. The CDR3 bases are TGTGCCAGCAGCTTGGGGCCAACTGGAAACACCATATATTTT.

The chain recombines TRBV20-1 with TRBJ2-7; the D is unclear. Germline loops: CDR1 DFQATT, CDR2 SNEGSKA (reference sequence). V lost 4 bases to trimming and J lost 0 bases, with 10 bases between them. This CDR3 has 13 amino acids. In DNA, the CDR3 is TGCAGTGCTACCCAGACGAACTCCTACGAGCAGTACTTC. Translation: CSATQTNSYEQYF.

This clonotype was counted at least ten times. This rearrangement joins TRBV7-2 to TRBJ2-5, with 9 bases that match TRBD2. The J segment lost 4 bases and the V segment lost 5 bases, leaving 11 bases of the junction unmatched. Germline V gene data show CDR1 as SGHTA and CDR2 as FQGNSA. This CDR3 has 16 residues. Here the CDR3 reads CASSAGLARGGETQYF. Written as DNA, the CDR3 is TGTGCCAGCAGCGCCGGACTAGCGCGGGGAGGAGAGACCCAGTACTTC.

This chain connects TRBV7-6 to TRBJ1-6, with unresolved D. Germline V CDR1 and CDR2: SGHVS, FNYEAQ. V was clipped by 1 base and J by 6 bases, with 10 bases between them. The CDR3 consists of 15 residues. CDR3: CASSLGGRTNSPLHF. In DNA form, the CDR3 reads TGTGCCAGCAGCTTAGGAGGGCGGACTAATTCACCCCTCCACTTT.

This clonotype has a count of ten or more. The chain is built from TRBV28 and TRBJ1-5; D gene ambiguous. The CDR3 sequence is 12 residues long. Trimming cost V 7 bases and J 6 bases, with 10 bases left between them. CDR1 and CDR2 (germline): MDHEN, SYDVKM. The CDR3 DNA follows: TGTGCCAGCACACGTTCGGGTCAGCCCCAGCATTTT. Its protein is CASTRSGQPQHF.

This clonotype was detected many times. V gene TRBV12-3 or TRBV12-4 combines with J gene TRBJ2-7, with 7 bases identical to TRBD1. Trimming took 6 bases from V and 4 from J; bases not matched to a gene: 9. This CDR3 comprises 14 residues. CDR3 region: CASSKDRVRYEQYF. Written as DNA, the CDR3 is TGTGCCAGCAGCAAAGACAGGGTGCGGTACGAGCAGTACTTC.

This clonotype was recorded at least ten times. This chain joins TRBV11-3 and TRBJ2-2, with D possibly matching TRBD2 (5 bases). Germline V lookup: CDR1 SGHNT, CDR2 YENEEA. CDR3 size: 14 residues. With 6 bases removed from V and 3 bases from J, the gap between germline ends came to 11 bases. Written as DNA, the CDR3 is TGTGCCAGCAGTCTTATCGGGGACACCGGGGAGCTGTTTTTT. It yields the protein CASSLIGDTGELFF.

This chain connects TRBV20-1 to TRBJ2-3; D ambiguous. Germline-derived CDR1 and CDR2 are DFQATT and SNEGSKA (reference sequence). Trimming removed 0 bases from V and 5 bases from J, with 18 bases in between. CDR3 length: 16 residues. The CDR3 is CSARDPFTALGDTQYF. The CDR3 region has the DNA TGCAGTGCTAGAGATCCTTTCACTGCTCTCGGAGATACGCAGTATTTT.

The J gene is TRBJ2-1, the V gene TRBV5-1; D may be TRBD1 (5 bases). The CDR3 has 15 amino acids. V was trimmed by 0 bases and J by 9 bases, leaving 16 bases between them. Looked up from germline, CDR1 is SGHRS and CDR2 is YFSETQ. Here the CDR3 DNA reads TGCGCCAGCAGCTTGGGGGGCGGCAGGGCTGGTGAGCAGTTCTTC. It codes for CASSLGGGRAGEQFF.

To note about this clonotype: One base away lies a much larger clone, so this may be a sequencing read error. V gene TRBV7-6 combines with J gene TRBJ2-7, with D tentatively TRBD2 (7 bases). Germline V gene sequence: CDR1 SGHVS, CDR2 FNYEAQ. The CDR3 totals 15 residues. The CDR3 protein is CASSLEGAGAYDQYF. CDR3 in DNA: TGTGCCAGCAGCTTAGAAGGCGCGGGGGCCTACGACCAGTACTTC.

This clonotype was counted between two and nine times. The chain combines TRBV20-1 with TRBJ2-3; 12 positions match TRBD2. V dropped 6 bases and J dropped 9; count of bases not matched to a gene: 16. The length of the CDR3 is 16 residues. Germline values: CDR1 DFQATT, CDR2 SNEGSKA (reference sequence). The CDR3 here is CSAPPRLAGARGTQYF. The CDR3, as DNA: TGCAGTGCCCCACCTCGACTAGCGGGGGCCCGCGGGACGCAGTATTTT.

This clonotype was detected many times. This chain links TRBV28 with TRBJ1-4; a weak D match, TRBD1 (5 bases). The length of the CDR3 is 12 residues. The germline CDR1 and CDR2 sequences are MDHEN and SYDVKM. V lost 10 bases, J lost 8 bases, and 14 bases lay in between. DNA for the CDR3: TGTGCCACCCTTGGGGGGGACGAAAAACTGTTTTTT. This translates into CATLGGDEKLFF.

This clonotype was detected only a few times. This chain connects TRBV6-6 to TRBJ2-4; TRBD1 is a possible D gene (6 bases). The CDR3 has 18 residues. Germline values: CDR1 MNHNY, CDR2 SVGAGI (reference sequence). V was clipped by 2 bases and J by 0 bases, with 17 bases between them. CDR3 protein: CASSYRTAIELAKNIQYF. CDR3 in DNA: TGTGCCAGCAGTTACAGGACAGCAATAGAGTTAGCCAAAAACATTCAGTACTTC.